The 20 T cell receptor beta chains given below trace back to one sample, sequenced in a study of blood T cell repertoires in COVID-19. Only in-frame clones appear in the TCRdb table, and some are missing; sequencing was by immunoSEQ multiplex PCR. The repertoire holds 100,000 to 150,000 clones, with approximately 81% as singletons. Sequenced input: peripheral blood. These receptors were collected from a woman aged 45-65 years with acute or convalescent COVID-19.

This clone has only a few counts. CDR3 protein: CASSRGIVENGDTQYF. CDR3 nucleotides: TGCGCCAGCAGCCGGGGGATCGTTGAGAACGGAGATACGCAGTATTTT. The V gene is TRBV5-1, the J gene TRBJ2-3, with a weak D call TRBD2 (6 bases). The CDR3 consists of 16 residues. The germline CDR1 and CDR2 sequences are SGHRS and YFSETQ. Trimming pared 4 bases from V and 5 bases from J, leaving 20 bases between.

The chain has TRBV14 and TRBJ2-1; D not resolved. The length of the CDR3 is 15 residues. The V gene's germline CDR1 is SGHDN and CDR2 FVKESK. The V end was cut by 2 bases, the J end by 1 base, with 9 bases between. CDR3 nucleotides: TGTGCCAGCAGCCAAAACGTCAGATCCTACAATGAGCAGTTCTTC. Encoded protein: CASSQNVRSYNEQFF.

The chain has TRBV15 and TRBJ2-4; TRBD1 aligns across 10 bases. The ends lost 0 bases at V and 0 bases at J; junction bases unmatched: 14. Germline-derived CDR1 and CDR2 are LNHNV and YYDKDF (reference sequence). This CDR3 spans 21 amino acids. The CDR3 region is CATSRDRTGGFGSQAKNIQYF. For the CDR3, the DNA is TGTGCCACCAGCAGAGATAGGACAGGGGGTTTTGGCTCCCAAGCCAAAAACATTCAGTACTTC.

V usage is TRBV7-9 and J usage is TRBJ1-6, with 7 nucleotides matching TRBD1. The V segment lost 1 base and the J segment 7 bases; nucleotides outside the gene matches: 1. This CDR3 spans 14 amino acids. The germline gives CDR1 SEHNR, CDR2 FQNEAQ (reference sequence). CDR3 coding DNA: TGTGCCAGCAGCTTAGGGGACAGCAATTCACCCCTCCACTTT. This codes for CASSLGDSNSPLHF.

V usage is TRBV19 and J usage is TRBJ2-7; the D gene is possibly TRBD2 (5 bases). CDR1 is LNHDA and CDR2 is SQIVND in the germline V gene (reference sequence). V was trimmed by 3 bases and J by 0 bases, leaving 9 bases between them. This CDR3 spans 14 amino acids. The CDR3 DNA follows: TGTGCCAGTAGTATTGGAGGCCCCTCCTACGAGCAGTACTTC. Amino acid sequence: CASSIGGPSYEQYF.

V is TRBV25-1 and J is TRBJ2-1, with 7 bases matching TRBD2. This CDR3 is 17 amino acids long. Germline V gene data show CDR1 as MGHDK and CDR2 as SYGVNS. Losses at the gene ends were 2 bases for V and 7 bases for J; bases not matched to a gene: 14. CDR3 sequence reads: CASSERTRAGVSNEQFF. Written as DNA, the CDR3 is TGTGCCAGCAGTGAAAGAACAAGGGCGGGAGTGTCAAATGAGCAGTTCTTC.

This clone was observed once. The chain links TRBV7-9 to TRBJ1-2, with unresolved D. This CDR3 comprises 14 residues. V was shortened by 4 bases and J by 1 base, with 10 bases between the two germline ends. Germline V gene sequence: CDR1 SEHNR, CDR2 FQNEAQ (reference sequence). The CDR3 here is CASSSLFSNYGYTF. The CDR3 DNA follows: TGTGCCAGCAGCTCCTTATTCAGTAACTATGGCTACACCTTC. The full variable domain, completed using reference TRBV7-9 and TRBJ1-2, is DTGVSQNPRHKITKRGQNVTFRCDPISEHNRLYWYRQTLGQGPEFLTYFQNEAQLEKSRLLSDRFSAERPKGSFSTLEIQRTEQGDSAMYLCASSSLFSNYGYTFGSGTRLTVV.

As DNA, the CDR3 is TGCGCCAGCAGCTACGGGGCTCTGGGGACAGAAGAGACCCAGTACTTC. Protein product: CASSYGALGTEETQYF. The rearrangement joins TRBV5-1 to TRBJ2-5, with TRBD1 matching over 7 bases. Germline assignment: CDR1 SGHRS and CDR2 YFSETQ. The CDR3 extends over 16 amino acids. J gave up 3 bases and V 3 bases, and 11 bases lay outside the gene matches.

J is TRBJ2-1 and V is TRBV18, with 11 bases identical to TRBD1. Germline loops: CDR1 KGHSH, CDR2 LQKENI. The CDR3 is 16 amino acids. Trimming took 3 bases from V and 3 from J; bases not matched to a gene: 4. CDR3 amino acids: CASSPTGTGGYNEQFF. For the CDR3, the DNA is TGTGCCAGCTCACCCACGGGGACAGGGGGCTACAATGAGCAGTTCTTC. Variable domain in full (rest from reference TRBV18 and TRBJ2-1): NAGVMQNPRHLVRRRGQEARLRCSPMKGHSHVYWYRQLPEEGLKFMVYLQKENIIDESGMPKERFSAEFPKEGPSILRIQQVVRGDSAAYFCASSPTGTGGYNEQFFGPGTRLTVL.

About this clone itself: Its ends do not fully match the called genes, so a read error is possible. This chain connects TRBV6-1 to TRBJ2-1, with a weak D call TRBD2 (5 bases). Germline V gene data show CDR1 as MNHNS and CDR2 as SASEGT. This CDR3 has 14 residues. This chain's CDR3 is CASSEKWWGGEQLF. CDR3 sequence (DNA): TGTGCCAGCAGTGAAAAGTGGTGGGGTGGGGAGCAGCTCTTC.

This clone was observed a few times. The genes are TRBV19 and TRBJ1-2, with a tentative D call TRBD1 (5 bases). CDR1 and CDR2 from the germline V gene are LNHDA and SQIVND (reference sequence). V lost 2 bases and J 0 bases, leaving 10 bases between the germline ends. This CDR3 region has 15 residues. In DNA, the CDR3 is TGTGCCAGTAGTATACGGAGGGGCGCTAACTATGGCTACACCTTC. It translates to CASSIRRGANYGYTF.

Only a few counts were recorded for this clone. The CDR3 spells CASSTDRAGNTIYF. In DNA, the CDR3 is TGTGCCAGCAGTACGGACAGGGCTGGAAACACCATATATTTT. V and J are TRBV9 and TRBJ1-3; 8 bases align to TRBD1. V trimming: 5 bases; J trimming: 2 bases; junction bases outside the gene matches: 3. The germline CDR1 and CDR2 sequences are SGDLS and YYNGEE. The CDR3 is 14 amino acids.

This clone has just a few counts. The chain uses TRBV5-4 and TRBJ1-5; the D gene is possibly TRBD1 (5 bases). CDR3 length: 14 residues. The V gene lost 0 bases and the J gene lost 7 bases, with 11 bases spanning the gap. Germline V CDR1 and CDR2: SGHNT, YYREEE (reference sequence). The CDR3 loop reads CASSLGGGEQPQHF. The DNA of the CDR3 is TGTGCCAGCAGCTTGGGGGGAGGGGAACAGCCCCAGCATTTT. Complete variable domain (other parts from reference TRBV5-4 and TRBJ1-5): ETGVTQSPTHLIKTRGQQVTLRCSSQSGHNTVSWYQQALGQGPQFIFQYYREEENGRGNFPPRFSGLQFPNYSSELNVNALELDDSALYLCASSLGGGEQPQHFGDGTRLSIL.

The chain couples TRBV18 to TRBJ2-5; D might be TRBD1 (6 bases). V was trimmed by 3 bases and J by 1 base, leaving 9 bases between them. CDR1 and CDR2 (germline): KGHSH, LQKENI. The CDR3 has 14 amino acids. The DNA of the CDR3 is TGTGCCAGCTCACCCGGACAGCTCCAAGAGACCCAGTACTTC. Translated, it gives CASSPGQLQETQYF.

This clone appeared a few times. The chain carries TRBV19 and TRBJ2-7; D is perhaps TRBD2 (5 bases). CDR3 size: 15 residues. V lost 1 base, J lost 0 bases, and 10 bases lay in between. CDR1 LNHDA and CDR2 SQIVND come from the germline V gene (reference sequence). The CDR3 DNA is TGTGCCAGTAGTATAGGTACGGGGAGCTCCTACGAGCAGTACTTC. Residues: CASSIGTGSSYEQYF.

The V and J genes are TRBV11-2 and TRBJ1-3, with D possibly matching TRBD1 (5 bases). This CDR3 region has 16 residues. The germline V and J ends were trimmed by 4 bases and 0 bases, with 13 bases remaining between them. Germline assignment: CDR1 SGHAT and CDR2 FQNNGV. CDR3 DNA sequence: TGTGCCAGCAGCTCCCGACAGTGGAGCTCTGGAAACACCATATATTTT. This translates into CASSSRQWSSGNTIYF.

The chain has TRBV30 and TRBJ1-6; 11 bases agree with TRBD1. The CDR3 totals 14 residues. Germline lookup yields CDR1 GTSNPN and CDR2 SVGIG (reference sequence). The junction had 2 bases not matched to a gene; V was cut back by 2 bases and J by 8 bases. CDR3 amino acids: CAWSPGQGDSPLHF. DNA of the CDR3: TGTGCCTGGAGTCCGGGACAGGGGGATTCACCCCTCCACTTT.

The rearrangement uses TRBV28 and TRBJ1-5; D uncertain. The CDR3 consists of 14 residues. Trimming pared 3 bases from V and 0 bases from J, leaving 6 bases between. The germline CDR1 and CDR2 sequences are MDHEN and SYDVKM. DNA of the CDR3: TGTGCCAGCAGTTTTTCAGATAGCAATCAGCCCCAGCATTTT. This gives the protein CASSFSDSNQPQHF.

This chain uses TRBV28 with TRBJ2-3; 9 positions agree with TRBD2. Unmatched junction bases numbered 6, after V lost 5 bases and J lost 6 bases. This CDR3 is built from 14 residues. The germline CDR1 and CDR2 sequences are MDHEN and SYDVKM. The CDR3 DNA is TGTGCCAGCAGTCAAGCGGGAGGACCCGATACGCAGTATTTT. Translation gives CASSQAGGPDTQYF. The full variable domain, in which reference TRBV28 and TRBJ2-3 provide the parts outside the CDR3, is DVKVTQSSRYLVKRTGEKVFLECVQDMDHENMFWYRQDPGLGLRLIYFSYDVKMKEKGDIPEGYSVSREKKERFSLILESASTNQTSMYLCASSQAGGPDTQYFGPGTRLTVL.

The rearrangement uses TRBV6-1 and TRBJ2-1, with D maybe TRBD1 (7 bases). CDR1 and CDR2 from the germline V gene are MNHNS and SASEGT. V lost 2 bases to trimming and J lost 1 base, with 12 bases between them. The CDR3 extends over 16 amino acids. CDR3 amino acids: CASSENAGGSYNEQFF. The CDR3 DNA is TGTGCCAGCAGTGAAAACGCAGGGGGGTCCTACAATGAGCAGTTCTTC.